This TCR beta chain was captured in a study of OX40 agonist ivuxolimab in advanced cancers. Study at large: Patients received ivuxolimab, an agonistic anti-OX40 (CD134) antibody.

Sequenced by immunoSEQ multiplex PCR; TCRdb stores in-frame clones only, minus some. The sample lists some 75,000 clones; roughly 90% were seen once. This clone came up once. Excluded were patients having autoimmune disease history or systemic immunosuppression. The receptor was derived from an adult with an advanced solid tumor such as melanoma, head and neck, liver or kidney cancer. The sequences come from CD4+ or CD8+ T cells sorted from blood, collected in a trial of the OX40 agonist ivuxolimab.

Here the CDR3 DNA reads TGTGCCAGCAGCTTAGATTTGGGCGGAGCCTACGAGCAGTACTTC. Its protein product is CASSLDLGGAYEQYF. The chain combines TRBV7-2 with TRBJ2-7; no clear D. The CDR3 spans 15 residues. V was cut by 1 base and J by 2 bases, with 12 bases left in between. The V gene's germline CDR1 is SGHTA and CDR2 FQGNSA.